These T cell receptor beta chains were read from a single sample in a study of T-cell memory formation after mild COVID-19. TCRdb called the 5' RACE reads again in MiXCR, with one record for every CDR3 protein. The sample has 400,000 to 450,000 distinct CDR3 sequences; 15% to 20% are singletons. The material sequenced was PBMCs or a T cell subset sorted from them (not recorded which). The origin of the receptors is a man younger than 35 who had mild COVID-19 (a few samples of this study predate the infection). Cell type and time point are not known. Each CDR3 is given without its conserved first and last residue. The size entry is marked missing in some rows and otherwise reads once, few, many or a size class.

j_call: TRBJ2-3
clone_size: many
v_call: TRBV7-9
cdr3_aa: ASSPQGPDTQY

j_call: TRBJ2-3
clone_size: -
v_call: TRBV9
cdr3_aa: ASSVASGITDTQY

j_call: TRBJ2-5
clone_size: -
v_call: TRBV7-9
cdr3_aa: ASTGTGFGETQY

j_call: TRBJ2-3
clone_size: many
v_call: TRBV27
cdr3_aa: ASSIGGGADTQY

j_call: TRBJ2-7
clone_size: few
v_call: TRBV6-2/TRBV6-3
cdr3_aa: ASSYGAGVWDEQY

j_call: TRBJ2-1
clone_size: -
v_call: TRBV7-9
cdr3_aa: ASSSPTSGGAEQF

j_call: TRBJ1-1
clone_size: many
v_call: TRBV7-8
cdr3_aa: ASSYRAGSTEAF

j_call: TRBJ2-1
clone_size: -
v_call: TRBV29-1
cdr3_aa: SVDGSNSNEQF

j_call: TRBJ2-2
clone_size: -
v_call: TRBV19
cdr3_aa: ASSIRGVANTGELF

j_call: TRBJ2-3
clone_size: -
v_call: TRBV24-1
cdr3_aa: ATSEGGSTDTQY

j_call: TRBJ2-1
clone_size: many
v_call: TRBV30
cdr3_aa: AWSLTAGIPGNEQF

j_call: TRBJ1-4
clone_size: few
v_call: TRBV4-3
cdr3_aa: ASSDRDTATNEKLF

j_call: TRBJ1-3
clone_size: few
v_call: TRBV5-1
cdr3_aa: ASSFSGGENTIY

j_call: TRBJ2-2
clone_size: few
v_call: TRBV7-9
cdr3_aa: ASLSGELF

j_call: TRBJ1-5
clone_size: few
v_call: TRBV10-1
cdr3_aa: ASSQGSNQPQH

j_call: TRBJ1-6
clone_size: -
v_call: TRBV11-3
cdr3_aa: ASSLRDNSLH

j_call: TRBJ1-2
clone_size: -
v_call: TRBV15
cdr3_aa: ATSRGLQGRPGYGYT

j_call: TRBJ1-1
clone_size: -
v_call: TRBV7-2
cdr3_aa: ASSLVGSGPGAF

j_call: TRBJ2-5
clone_size: -
v_call: TRBV7-8
cdr3_aa: AGRDSAKETQY

j_call: TRBJ1-4
clone_size: once
v_call: TRBV5-1
cdr3_aa: ASSLWDATNEKLF

j_call: TRBJ2-7
clone_size: -
v_call: TRBV6-2/TRBV6-3
cdr3_aa: ASKEGYEQY

j_call: TRBJ1-1
clone_size: few
v_call: TRBV2
cdr3_aa: ASSGMIMNTEAF

j_call: TRBJ1-2
clone_size: -
v_call: TRBV7-9
cdr3_aa: ASTEGAIYGYT

j_call: TRBJ2-7
clone_size: few
v_call: TRBV7-9
cdr3_aa: ASSPRDGHYEQY

j_call: TRBJ1-2
clone_size: few
v_call: TRBV6-5
cdr3_aa: ASSYHGAEDGYT

j_call: TRBJ2-5
clone_size: -
v_call: TRBV7-9
cdr3_aa: ASSLSLVGIETQY

j_call: TRBJ2-5
clone_size: few
v_call: TRBV11-2
cdr3_aa: ASSLELATKGKETQY

j_call: TRBJ1-5
clone_size: -
v_call: TRBV21-1
cdr3_aa: ASSRRQVSGNQPQH

j_call: TRBJ1-5
clone_size: few
v_call: TRBV28
cdr3_aa: ASSLGTWAQH

j_call: TRBJ1-1
clone_size: few
v_call: TRBV7-9
cdr3_aa: ASSTQGEAF

j_call: TRBJ2-3
clone_size: many
v_call: TRBV5-1
cdr3_aa: ASSLALAGDTDTQY